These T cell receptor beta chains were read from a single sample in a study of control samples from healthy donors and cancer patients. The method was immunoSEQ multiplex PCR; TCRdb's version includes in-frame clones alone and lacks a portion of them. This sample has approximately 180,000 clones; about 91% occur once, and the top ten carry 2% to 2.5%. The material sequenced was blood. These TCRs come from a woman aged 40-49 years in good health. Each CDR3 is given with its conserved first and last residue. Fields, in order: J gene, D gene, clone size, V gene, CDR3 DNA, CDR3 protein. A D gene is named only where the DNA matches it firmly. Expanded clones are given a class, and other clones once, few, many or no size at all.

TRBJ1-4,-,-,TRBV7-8,TGTGCCAGCAGCTTAGACAGTAATGAAAAACTGTTTTTT,CASSLDSNEKLFF
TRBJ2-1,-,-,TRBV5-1,TGCGCCAGCAGCTCTGGACTGGACAATGAGCAGTTCTTC,CASSSGLDNEQFF
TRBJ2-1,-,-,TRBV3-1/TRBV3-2,TGTGCCAGCAGCCAATCCGCTGCCCCGGGAAGTGAGCAGTTCTTC,CASSQSAAPGSEQFF
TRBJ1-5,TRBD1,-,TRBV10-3,TGTGCCATCAGTATGGGACAGGGGCTGGATCAGCCCCAGCATTTT,CAISMGQGLDQPQHF
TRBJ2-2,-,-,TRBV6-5,TGTGCCGGAAGGGACAGACGGAGGGTCGGGGAGCTGTTTTTT,CAGRDRRRVGELFF
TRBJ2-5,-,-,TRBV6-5,TGTGCCAGCAGTTACTCCGGGGGCTCGAAGACCCAGTACTTC,CASSYSGGSKTQYF
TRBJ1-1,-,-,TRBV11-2,TGTGCCAGCACCGGACAGTTGAACACTGAAGCTTTCTTT,CASTGQLNTEAFF
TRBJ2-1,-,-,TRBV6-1,TGTGCCAGCAGTGAGGGAGTAGGGTCTGAGCAGTTCTTC,CASSEGVGSEQFF
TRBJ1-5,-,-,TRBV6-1,TGTGCCAGCAGTGAGGACCCCCAGCATTTT,CASSEDPQHF
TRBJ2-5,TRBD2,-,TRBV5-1,TGCGCCAGCAGCCCCTCGGCGGGGGGGCGAGAGACCCAGTACTTC,CASSPSAGGRETQYF
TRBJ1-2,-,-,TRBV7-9,TGTGCCAGCAGCTTAGGTAGTAGTGGGGACTATGGCTACACCTTC,CASSLGSSGDYGYTF
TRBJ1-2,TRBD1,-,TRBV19,TGTGCCAGTATCGGACAGGGGCCCTACTATGGCTACACCTTC,CASIGQGPYYGYTF
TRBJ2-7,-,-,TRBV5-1,TGCGCCAGCAGCTTGGTGTATGGCACAATTAGGTACGAGCAGTACTTC,CASSLVYGTIRYEQYF
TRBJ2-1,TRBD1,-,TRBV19,TGTGCCAGTAGTATGTGGGGACAGGGATACAATGAGCAGTTCTTC,CASSMWGQGYNEQFF
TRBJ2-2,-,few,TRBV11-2,TGTGCCAGTGGTCGGGGGGAGCTGTTTTTT,CASGRGELFF
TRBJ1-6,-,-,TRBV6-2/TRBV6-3,TGTGCCAGCAGTCAGTCTTGGCCCCTCCACTTT,CASSQSWPLHF
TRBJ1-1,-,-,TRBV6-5,TGTGCCAGCAGTTACTTTCCGGGGGCAGGTGAAGCTTTCTTT,CASSYFPGAGEAFF
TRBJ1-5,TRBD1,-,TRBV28,TGTGCCAGCAGTGCCCGGACAGGGGGTGATCAGCCCCAGCATTTT,CASSARTGGDQPQHF
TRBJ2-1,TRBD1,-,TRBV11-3,TGTGCCAGCAGCTTAGACGGACAGGGGATCGATGAGCAGTTCTTC,CASSLDGQGIDEQFF
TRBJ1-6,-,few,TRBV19,TGTGCCAGCAACGACCTACAGAGCTCCTATAATTCACCCCTCCACTTT,CASNDLQSSYNSPLHF
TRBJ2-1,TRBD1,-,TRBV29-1,TGCAGCGTTGGTAGAGACAGGGGAGAGCAGTTCTTC,CSVGRDRGEQFF
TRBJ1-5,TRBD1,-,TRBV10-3,TGTGCCATCGACAGGGACGGCAATCAGCCCCAGCATTTT,CAIDRDGNQPQHF
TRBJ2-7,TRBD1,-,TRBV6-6,TGTGCCAGCAGTTACCGGACGGACAGGAGAGCCTACGAGCAGTACTTC,CASSYRTDRRAYEQYF
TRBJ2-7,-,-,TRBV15,TGTGCCACCAGCAGGCAGGGAAGCTCCTACGAGCAGTACTTC,CATSRQGSSYEQYF
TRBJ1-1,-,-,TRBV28,TGTGCCAGCAGTTTCCTCGGAGAGAACACTGAAGCTTTCTTT,CASSFLGENTEAFF
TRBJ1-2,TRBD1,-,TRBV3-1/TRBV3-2,TGTGCCAGCAGCCACCAAAGACAGGGGGGGAACTATGGCTACACCTTC,CASSHQRQGGNYGYTF
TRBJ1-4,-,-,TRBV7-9,TGTGCCAGCAGCAAAGAGCGTAATGAAAAACTGTTTTTT,CASSKERNEKLFF
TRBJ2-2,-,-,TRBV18,TGTGCCAGCTCACCCAGGCCGGGGGAAACCGGGGAGCTGTTTTTT,CASSPRPGETGELFF
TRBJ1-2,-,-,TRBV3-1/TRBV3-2,TGTGCCAGCAGCCAAGTCGGAGGGTACTATGGCTACACCTTC,CASSQVGGYYGYTF
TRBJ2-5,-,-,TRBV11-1,TGTGCCAGCAGCTTAGGGGGACACACCGGGGAGACCCAGTACTTC,CASSLGGHTGETQYF
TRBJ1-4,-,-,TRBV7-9,TGTGCCAGCAGCTCTCTCCACGCGGAATCGGTGGAAAAACTGTTTTTT,CASSSLHAESVEKLFF
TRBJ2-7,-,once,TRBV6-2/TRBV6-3,TGTGCCAGCAGCTTAGTCAGCTACGAGCAGTACTTC,CASSLVSYEQYF